This record concerns one TCR beta chain sequence. Trimming removed 8 bases at V and 4 bases at J, with 12 bases between. This CDR3 is built from 13 residues. The germline V gene encodes CDR1 MNHEY and CDR2 SVGAGI. TCRdb keeps only in-frame clones here, not all; method: immunoSEQ multiplex PCR. The sample gives 200,000 or so clones, 88% of which show up once; around 2.6% is in the top ten. The study recruited people aged about 18 to 89 years across around 24 US areas. The sample is drawn from a study of blood T cell repertoires in COVID-19. The J gene is TRBJ1-5, the V gene TRBV6-5; possibly TRBD1 for D (6 bases). Sample: PBMCs or T cells enriched from blood (not recorded which). The receptor was derived from a woman in her twenties or thirties who had recovered from COVID-19. The CDR3 loop reads CASSNRENQPQHF. DNA for the CDR3: TGTGCCAGCTCTAACAGGGAAAATCAGCCCCAGCATTTT.